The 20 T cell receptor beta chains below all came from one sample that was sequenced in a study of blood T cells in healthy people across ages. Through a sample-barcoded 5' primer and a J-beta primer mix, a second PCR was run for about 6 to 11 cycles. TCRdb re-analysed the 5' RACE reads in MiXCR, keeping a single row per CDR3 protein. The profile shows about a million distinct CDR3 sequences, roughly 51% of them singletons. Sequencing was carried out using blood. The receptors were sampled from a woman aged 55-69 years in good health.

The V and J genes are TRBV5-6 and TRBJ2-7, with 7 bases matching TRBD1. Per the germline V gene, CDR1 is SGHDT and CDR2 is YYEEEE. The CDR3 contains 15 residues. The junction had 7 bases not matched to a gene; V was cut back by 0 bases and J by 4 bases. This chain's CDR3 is CASSLGYRGDYEQYF. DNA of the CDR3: TGTGCCAGCAGCTTGGGTTACAGGGGCGATTACGAGCAGTACTTC.

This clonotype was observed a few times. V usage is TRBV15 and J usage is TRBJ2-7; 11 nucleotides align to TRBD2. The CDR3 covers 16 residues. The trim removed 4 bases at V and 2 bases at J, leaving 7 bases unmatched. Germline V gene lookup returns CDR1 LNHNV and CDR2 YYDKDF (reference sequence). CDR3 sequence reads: CATSTEIAGGPYEQYF. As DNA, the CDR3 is TGTGCCACCAGCACCGAAATAGCGGGAGGGCCCTACGAGCAGTACTTC.

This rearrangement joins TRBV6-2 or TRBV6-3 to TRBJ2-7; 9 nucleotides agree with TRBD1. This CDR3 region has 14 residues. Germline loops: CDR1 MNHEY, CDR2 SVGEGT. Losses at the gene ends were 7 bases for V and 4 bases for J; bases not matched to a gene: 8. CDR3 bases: TGTGCCAGCAATCCTCCGGGACAGGGTTACGAGCAGTACTTC. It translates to CASNPPGQGYEQYF.

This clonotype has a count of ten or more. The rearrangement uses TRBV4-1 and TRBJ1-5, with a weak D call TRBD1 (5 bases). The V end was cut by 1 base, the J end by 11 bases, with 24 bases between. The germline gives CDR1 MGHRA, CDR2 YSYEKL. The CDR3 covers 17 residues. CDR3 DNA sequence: TGCGCCAGCAGCCAAGGGACTAGCGGGGGGTACCAAGAGACCCAGCATTTT. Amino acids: CASSQGTSGGYQETQHF.

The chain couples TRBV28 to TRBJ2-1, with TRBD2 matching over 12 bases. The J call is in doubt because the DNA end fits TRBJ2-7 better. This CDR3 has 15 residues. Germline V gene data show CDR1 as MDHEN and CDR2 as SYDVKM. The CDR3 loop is CASSRTSGAYNEQYF. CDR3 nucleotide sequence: TGTGCCAGCAGCCGGACTAGCGGGGCCTACAATGAGCAGTACTTC.

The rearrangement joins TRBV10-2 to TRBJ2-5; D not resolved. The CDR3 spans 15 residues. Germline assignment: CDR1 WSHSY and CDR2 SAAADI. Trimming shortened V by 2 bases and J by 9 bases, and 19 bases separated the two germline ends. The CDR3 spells CASSEPGGRQVAQYF. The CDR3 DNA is TGCGCCAGCAGTGAGCCCGGCGGCAGACAAGTGGCCCAGTACTTC.

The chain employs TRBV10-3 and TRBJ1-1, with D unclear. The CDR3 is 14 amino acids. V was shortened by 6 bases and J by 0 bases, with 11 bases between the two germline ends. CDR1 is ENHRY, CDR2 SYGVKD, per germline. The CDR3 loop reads CAISRLGMNTEAFF. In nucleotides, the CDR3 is TGTGCCATCAGCCGACTCGGGATGAACACTGAAGCTTTCTTT.

CDR3 residues: CASSTHSGVETQYF. As DNA, the CDR3 is TGCGCCAGCAGCACTCATAGTGGGGTGGAGACCCAGTACTTC. The V call is TRBV5-1, the J call TRBJ2-7, with D hard to call. The J call may be in error: the DNA end matches TRBJ2-5 better. This CDR3 has 14 residues. The germline CDR1 and CDR2 sequences are SGHRS and YFSETQ.

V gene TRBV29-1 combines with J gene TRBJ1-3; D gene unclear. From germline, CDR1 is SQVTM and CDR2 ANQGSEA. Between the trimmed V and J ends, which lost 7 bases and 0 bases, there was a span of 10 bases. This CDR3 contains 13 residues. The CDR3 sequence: CSAVPPSGNTIYF. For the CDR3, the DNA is TGCAGCGCCGTTCCCCCCTCTGGAAACACCATATATTTT.

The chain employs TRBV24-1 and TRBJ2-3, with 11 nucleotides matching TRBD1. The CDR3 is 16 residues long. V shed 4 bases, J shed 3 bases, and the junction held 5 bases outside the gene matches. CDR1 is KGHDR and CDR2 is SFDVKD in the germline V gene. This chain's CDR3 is CATSDPGQGATDTQYF. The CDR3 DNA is TGTGCCACCAGTGACCCCGGACAGGGGGCTACAGATACGCAGTATTTT.

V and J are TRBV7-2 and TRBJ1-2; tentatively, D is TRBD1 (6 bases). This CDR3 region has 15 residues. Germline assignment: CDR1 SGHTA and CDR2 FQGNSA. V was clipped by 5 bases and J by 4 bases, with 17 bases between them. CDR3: CASSPAGQKSYGYTF. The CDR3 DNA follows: TGTGCCAGCAGCCCGGCGGGACAAAAGTCCTATGGCTACACCTTC.

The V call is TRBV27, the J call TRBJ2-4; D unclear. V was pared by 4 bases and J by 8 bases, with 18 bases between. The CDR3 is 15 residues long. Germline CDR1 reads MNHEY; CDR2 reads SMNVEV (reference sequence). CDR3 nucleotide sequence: TGTGCCAGCAGTTCCCGCCTAGGGTTGATGGACATTCAGTACTTC. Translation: CASSSRLGLMDIQYF.

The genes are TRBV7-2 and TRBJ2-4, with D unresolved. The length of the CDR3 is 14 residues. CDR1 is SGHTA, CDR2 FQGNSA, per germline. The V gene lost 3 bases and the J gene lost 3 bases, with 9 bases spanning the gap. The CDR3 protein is CASSLLWGKNIQYF. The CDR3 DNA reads TGTGCCAGCAGCTTGCTCTGGGGCAAAAACATTCAGTACTTC.

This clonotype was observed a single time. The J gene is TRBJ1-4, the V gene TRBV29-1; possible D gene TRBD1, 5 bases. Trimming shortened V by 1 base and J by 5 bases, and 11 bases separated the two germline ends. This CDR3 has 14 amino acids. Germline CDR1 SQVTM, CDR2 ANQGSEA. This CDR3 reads CSVEVGRENEKLFF. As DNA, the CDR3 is TGCAGCGTTGAAGTGGGACGGGAGAATGAAAAACTGTTTTTT.

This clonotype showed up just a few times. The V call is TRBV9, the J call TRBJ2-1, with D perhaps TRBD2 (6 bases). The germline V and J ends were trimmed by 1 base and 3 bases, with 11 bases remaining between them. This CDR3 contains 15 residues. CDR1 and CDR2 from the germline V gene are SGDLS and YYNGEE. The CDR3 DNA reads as TGTGCCAGCAGCGTAAATGCGGGAAGCTACAATGAGCAGTTCTTC. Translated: CASSVNAGSYNEQFF.

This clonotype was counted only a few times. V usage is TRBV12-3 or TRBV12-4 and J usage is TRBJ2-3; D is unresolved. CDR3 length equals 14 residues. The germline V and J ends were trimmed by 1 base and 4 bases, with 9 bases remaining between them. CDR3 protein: CASSLEQFSDTQYF. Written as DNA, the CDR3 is TGTGCCAGCAGTTTAGAACAGTTCTCAGATACGCAGTATTTT.

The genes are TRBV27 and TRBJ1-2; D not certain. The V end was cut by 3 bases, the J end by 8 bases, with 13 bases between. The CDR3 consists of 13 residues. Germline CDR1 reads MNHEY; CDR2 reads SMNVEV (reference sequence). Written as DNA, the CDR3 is TGTGCCAGCAGTTTTTCCGGAGCTGGCGGCTACACCTTC. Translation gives CASSFSGAGGYTF.

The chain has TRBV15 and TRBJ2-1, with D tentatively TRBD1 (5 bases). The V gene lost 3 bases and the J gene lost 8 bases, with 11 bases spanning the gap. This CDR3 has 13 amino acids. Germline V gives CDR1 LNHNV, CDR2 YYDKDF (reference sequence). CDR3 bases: TGTGCCACCAGCAGGGACAACTCGGATGAGCAGTTCTTC. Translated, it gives CATSRDNSDEQFF.

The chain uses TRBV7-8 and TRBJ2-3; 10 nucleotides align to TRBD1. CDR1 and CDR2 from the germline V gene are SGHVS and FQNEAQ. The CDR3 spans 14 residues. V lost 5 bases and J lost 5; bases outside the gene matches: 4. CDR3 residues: CASSHRDRGDTQYF. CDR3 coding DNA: TGTGCCAGCAGCCATCGGGACAGGGGAGATACGCAGTATTTT. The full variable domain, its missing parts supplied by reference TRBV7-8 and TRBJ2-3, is GAGVSQSPRYKVAKRGQDVALRCDPISGHVSLFWYQQALGQGPEFLTYFQNEAQLDKSGLPSDRFFAERPEGSVSTLKIQRTQQEDSAVYLCASSHRDRGDTQYFGPGTRLTVL.

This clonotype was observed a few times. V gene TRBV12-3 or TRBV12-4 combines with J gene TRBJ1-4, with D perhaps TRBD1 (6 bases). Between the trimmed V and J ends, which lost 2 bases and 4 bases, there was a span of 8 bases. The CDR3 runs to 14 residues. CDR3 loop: CASSLQGFNEKLFF. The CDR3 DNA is TGTGCCAGCAGTTTACAGGGGTTTAATGAAAAACTGTTTTTT.